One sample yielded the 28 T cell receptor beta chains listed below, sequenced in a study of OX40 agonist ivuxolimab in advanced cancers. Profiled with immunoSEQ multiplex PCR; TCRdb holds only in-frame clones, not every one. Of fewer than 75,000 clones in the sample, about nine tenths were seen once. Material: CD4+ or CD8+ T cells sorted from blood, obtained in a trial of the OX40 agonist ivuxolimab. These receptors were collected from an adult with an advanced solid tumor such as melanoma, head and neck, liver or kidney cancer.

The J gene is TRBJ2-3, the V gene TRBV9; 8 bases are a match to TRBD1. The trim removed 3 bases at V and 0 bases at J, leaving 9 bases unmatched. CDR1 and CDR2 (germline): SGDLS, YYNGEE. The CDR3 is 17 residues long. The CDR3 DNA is TGTGCCAGCAGCGGGGACAGGTCCTCGTTTAGCACAGATACGCAGTATTTT. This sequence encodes CASSGDRSSFSTDTQYF.

The CDR3 nucleotides read TGTGCCAGCAGTGCGCAGGGGTCCAATCAGCCCCAGCATTTT. Translating it yields CASSAQGSNQPQHF. The chain has TRBV2 and TRBJ1-5, with D perhaps matching TRBD1 (6 bases). Deletions cut 4 bases from V and 3 bases from J, with 10 bases between. CDR1 SNHLY and CDR2 FYNNEI come from the germline V gene. There are 14 residues in the CDR3.

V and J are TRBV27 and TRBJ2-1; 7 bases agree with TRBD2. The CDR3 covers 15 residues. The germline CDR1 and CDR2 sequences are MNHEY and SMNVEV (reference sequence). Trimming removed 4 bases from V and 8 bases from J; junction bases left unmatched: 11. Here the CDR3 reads CASSSWSGNHDEQFF. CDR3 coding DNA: TGTGCCAGCAGTTCGTGGAGCGGGAACCATGATGAGCAGTTCTTC.

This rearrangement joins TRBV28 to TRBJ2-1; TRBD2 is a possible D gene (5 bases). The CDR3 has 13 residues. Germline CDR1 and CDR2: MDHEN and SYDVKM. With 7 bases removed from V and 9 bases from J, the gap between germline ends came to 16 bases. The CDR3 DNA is TGTGCCAGCACCGGACTGTTACCCCCTGAGCAGTTCTTC. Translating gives CASTGLLPPEQFF.

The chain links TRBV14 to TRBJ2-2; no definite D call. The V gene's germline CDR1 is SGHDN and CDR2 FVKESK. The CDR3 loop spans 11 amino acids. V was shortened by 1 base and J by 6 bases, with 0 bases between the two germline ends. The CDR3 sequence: CASSQAGELFF. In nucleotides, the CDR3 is TGTGCCAGCAGCCAAGCCGGGGAGCTGTTTTTT. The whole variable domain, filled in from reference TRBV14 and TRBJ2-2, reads EAGVTQFPSHSVIEKGQTVTLRCDPISGHDNLYWYRRVMGKEIKFLLHFVKESKQDESGMPNNRFLAERTGGTYSTLKVQPAELEDSGVYFCASSQAGELFFGEGSRLTVL.

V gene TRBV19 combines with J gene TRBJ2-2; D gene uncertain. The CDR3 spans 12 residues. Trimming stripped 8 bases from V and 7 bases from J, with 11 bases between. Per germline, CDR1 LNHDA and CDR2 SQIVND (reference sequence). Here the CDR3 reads CASGKGRGELFF. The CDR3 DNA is TGTGCCAGTGGTAAAGGTCGCGGGGAGCTGTTTTTT.

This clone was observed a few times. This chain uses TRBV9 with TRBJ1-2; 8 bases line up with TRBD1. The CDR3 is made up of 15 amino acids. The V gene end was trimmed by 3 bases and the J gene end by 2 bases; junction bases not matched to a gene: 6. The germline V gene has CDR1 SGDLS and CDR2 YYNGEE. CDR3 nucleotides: TGTGCCAGCAGCGGATTACAGGGGGGCAACTATGGCTACACCTTC. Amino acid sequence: CASSGLQGGNYGYTF.

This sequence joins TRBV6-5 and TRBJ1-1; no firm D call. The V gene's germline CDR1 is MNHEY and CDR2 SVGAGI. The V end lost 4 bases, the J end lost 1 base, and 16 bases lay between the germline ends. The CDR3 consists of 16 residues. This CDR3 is CASSSPFDSSNTEAFF. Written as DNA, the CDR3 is TGTGCCAGCAGTTCCCCGTTTGATTCCTCGAACACTGAAGCTTTCTTT.

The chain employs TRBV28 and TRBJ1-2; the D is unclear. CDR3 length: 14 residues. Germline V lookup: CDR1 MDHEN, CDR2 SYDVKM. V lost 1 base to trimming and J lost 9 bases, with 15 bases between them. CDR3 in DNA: TGTGCCAGCAGTTTATTTGTCAGGAGATGGAGCTACACCTTC. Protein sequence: CASSLFVRRWSYTF.

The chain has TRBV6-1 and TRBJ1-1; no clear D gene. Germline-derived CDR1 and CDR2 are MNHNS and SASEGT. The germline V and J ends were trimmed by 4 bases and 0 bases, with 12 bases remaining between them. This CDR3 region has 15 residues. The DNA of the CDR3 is TGTGCCAGCAGTGTCACTCCCGACTTGAACACTGAAGCTTTCTTT. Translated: CASSVTPDLNTEAFF.

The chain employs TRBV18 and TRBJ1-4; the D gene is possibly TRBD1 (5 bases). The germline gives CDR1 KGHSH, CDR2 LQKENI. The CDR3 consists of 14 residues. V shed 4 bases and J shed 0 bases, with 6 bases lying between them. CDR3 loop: CASSQGPTNEKLFF. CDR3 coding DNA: TGTGCCAGCTCACAGGGGCCAACTAATGAAAAACTGTTTTTT. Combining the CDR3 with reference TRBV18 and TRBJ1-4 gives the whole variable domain NAGVMQNPRHLVRRRGQEARLRCSPMKGHSHVYWYRQLPEEGLKFMVYLQKENIIDESGMPKERFSAEFPKEGPSILRIQQVVRGDSAAYFCASSQGPTNEKLFFGSGTQLSVL.

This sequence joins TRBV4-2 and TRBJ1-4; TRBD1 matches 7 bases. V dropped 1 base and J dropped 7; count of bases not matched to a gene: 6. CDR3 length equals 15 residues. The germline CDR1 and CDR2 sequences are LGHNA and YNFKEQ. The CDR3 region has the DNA TGTGCCAGCAGCCAAGTGGGGGGGGACAGTGAAAAACTGTTTTTT. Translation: CASSQVGGDSEKLFF.

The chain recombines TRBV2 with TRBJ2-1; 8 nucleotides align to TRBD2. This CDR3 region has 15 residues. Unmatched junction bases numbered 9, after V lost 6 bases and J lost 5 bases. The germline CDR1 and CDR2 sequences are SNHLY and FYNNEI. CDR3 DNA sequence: TGTGCCAGCAGGCGCGTGCCGGGGGGGGACAATGAGCAGTTCTTC. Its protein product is CASRRVPGGDNEQFF. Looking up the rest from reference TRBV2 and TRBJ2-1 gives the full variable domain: EPEVTQTPSHQVTQMGQEVILRCVPISNHLYFYWYRQILGQKVEFLVSFYNNEISEKSEIFDDQFSVERPDGSNFTLKIRSTKLEDSAMYFCASRRVPGGDNEQFFGPGTRLTVL.

For the CDR3, the DNA is TGTGCCAGCAGTTACTCGAGTCCAACTAATGAAAAACTGTTTTTT. Protein sequence: CASSYSSPTNEKLFF. This chain links TRBV6-5 with TRBJ1-4, with D uncertain. Per germline, CDR1 MNHEY and CDR2 SVGAGI. The CDR3 consists of 15 residues. Between the trimmed V and J ends, which lost 0 bases and 0 bases, there was a span of 5 bases.

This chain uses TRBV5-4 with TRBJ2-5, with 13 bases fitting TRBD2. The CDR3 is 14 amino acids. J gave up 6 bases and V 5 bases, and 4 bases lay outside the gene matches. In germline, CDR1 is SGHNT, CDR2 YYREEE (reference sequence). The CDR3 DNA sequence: TGTGCCAGCAGAAGACTAGCGGGAGGACAGACCCAGTACTTC. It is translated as CASRRLAGGQTQYF. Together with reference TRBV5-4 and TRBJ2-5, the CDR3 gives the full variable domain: ETGVTQSPTHLIKTRGQQVTLRCSSQSGHNTVSWYQQALGQGPQFIFQYYREEENGRGNFPPRFSGLQFPNYSSELNVNALELDDSALYLCASRRLAGGQTQYFGPGTRLLVL.

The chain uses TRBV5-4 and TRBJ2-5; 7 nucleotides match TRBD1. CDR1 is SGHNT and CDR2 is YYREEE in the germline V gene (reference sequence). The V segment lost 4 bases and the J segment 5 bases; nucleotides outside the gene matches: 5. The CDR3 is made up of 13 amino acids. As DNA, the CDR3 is TGTGCCAGCAGCACCGGACAGGCCGAGACCCAGTACTTC. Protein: CASSTGQAETQYF.

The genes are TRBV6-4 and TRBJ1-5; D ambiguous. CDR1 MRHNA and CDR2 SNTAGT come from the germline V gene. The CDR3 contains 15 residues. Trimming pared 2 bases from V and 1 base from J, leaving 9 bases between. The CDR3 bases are TGTGCCAGCAGTGACGACAAGGGAAGCAATCAGCCCCAGCATTTT. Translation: CASSDDKGSNQPQHF.

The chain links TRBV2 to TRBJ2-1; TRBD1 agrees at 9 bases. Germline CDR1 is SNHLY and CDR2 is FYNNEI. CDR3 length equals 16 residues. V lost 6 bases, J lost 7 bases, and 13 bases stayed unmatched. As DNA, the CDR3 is TGTGCCAGCAGGCTGGACAGGGGACGCCACCAAAATGAGCAGTTCTTC. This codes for CASRLDRGRHQNEQFF.

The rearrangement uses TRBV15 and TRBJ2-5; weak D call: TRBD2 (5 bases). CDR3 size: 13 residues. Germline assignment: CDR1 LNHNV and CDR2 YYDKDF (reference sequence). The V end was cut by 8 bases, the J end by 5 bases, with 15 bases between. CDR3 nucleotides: TGTGCCACCGGCGGGTCCTTGAGGGAGACCCAGTACTTC. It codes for CATGGSLRETQYF.

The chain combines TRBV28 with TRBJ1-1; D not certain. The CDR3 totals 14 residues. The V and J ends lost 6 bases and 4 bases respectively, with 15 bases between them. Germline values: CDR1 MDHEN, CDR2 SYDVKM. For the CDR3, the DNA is TGTGCCAGCAGCCTACCCCTGGGGAGCACTGAAGCTTTCTTT. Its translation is CASSLPLGSTEAFF.

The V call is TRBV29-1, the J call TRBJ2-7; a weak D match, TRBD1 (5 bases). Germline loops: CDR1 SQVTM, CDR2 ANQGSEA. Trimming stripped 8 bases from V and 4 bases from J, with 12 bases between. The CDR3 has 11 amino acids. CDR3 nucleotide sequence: TGCAGCATCTTTCAGGGTTACGAGCAGTACTTC. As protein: CSIFQGYEQYF.

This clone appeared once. The chain's CDR3 is CASSILGQGVGTGELFF. The DNA for the CDR3 is TGTGCCAGTAGTATATTAGGTCAGGGAGTAGGGACCGGGGAGCTGTTTTTT. The rearrangement links TRBV19 to TRBJ2-2; D might be TRBD1 or TRBD2, each matching 5 bases. The CDR3 is 17 amino acids. V was trimmed by 2 bases and J by 5 bases, leaving 18 bases between them. Germline V CDR1 and CDR2: LNHDA, SQIVND (reference sequence).

The CDR3 here is CASSESGFGGELFF. The CDR3 nucleotides read TGCGCCAGCAGTGAGTCTGGTTTTGGCGGGGAGCTGTTTTTT. The V gene is TRBV10-2, the J gene TRBJ2-2; D uncertain. CDR3 length equals 14 residues. The germline CDR1 and CDR2 sequences are WSHSY and SAAADI. Trimming stripped 0 bases from V and 7 bases from J, with 9 bases between.

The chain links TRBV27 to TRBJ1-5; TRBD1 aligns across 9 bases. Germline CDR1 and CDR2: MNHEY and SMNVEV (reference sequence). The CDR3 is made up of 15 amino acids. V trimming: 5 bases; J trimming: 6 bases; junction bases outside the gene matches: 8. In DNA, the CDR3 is TGTGCCAGCAGTCTTACAGGGGGCGCGATTCAGCCCCAGCATTTT. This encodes CASSLTGGAIQPQHF.

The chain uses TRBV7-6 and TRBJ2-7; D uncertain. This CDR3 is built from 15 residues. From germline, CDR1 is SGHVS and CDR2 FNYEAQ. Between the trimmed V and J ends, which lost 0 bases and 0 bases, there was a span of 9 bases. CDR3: CASSLAPGASYEQYF. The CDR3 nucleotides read TGTGCCAGCAGCTTAGCTCCGGGCGCCTCCTACGAGCAGTACTTC.

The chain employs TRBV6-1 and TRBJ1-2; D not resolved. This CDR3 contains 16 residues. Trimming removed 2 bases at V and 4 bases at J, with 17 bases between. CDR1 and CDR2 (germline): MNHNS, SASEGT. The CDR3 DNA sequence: TGTGCCAGCAGTGAAAACTGGTCTTCTGGAAGCTATGGCTACACCTTC. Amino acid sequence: CASSENWSSGSYGYTF.

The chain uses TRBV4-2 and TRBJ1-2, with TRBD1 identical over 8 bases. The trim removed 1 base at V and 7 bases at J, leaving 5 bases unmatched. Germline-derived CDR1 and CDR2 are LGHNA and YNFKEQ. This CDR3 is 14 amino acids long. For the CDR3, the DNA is TGTGCCAGCAGCCAAGCGGACAGGGTGGGTGGCTACACCTTC. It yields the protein CASSQADRVGGYTF.

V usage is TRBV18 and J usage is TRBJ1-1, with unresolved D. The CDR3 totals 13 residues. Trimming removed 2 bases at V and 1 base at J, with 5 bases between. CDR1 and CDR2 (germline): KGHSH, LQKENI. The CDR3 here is CASSPNRNTEAFF. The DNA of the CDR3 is TGTGCCAGCTCACCAAACAGGAACACTGAAGCTTTCTTT.